This T cell receptor beta chain was sequenced in a study of T cells in Graves' hyperthyroidism and ophthalmopathy. Study-wide background: At the time of initial diagnosis and before any treatment, peripheral blood was collected.

It was RNA transcripts that yielded the amplified TCR beta CDR3 regions. The HTBI primer set drove a first-round RT-PCR of the TCR CDR3. TCRdb itself ran the multiplex PCR reads through MiXCR, one entry per CDR3 protein. The sample shows about 600,000 distinct CDR3 sequences, roughly a sixth of them seen only once. Thyroid ultrasound, orbital computed tomography, clinical symptoms, and serum thyroxine and TRAb underpinned diagnoses. With regard to this clonotype: A junction end diverges from the germline sequence, so it may reflect a read error.

This CDR3 spans 15 amino acids. Per germline, CDR1 SEHNR and CDR2 FQNEAQ (reference sequence). The V call is TRBV7-9, the J call TRBJ1-3; 7 nucleotides match TRBD1. The sample consisted of blood. The TCR was taken from a woman in her thirties or forties with Graves' ophthalmopathy. The CDR3 sequence: CASSRDSSSENTIYF. The CDR3 DNA reads TGTGCCAGCAGCCGGGACAGCAGCTCTGAAAACACCATATATTTT. Full variable domain (outside the CDR3, taken from reference TRBV7-9 and TRBJ1-3): DTGVSQNPRHKITKRGQNVTFRCDPISEHNRLYWYRQTLGQGPEFLTYFQNEAQLEKSRLLSDRFSAERPKGSFSTLEIQRTEQGDSAMYLCASSRDSSSENTIYFGEGSWLTVV.